The 10 T cell receptor beta chains below all came from one sample that was sequenced in a study of T cell responses to AZD1222 COVID-19 vaccine. Libraries were prepared by immunoSEQ multiplex PCR; TCRdb keeps only in-frame clonotypes and omits some of them. The profile covers some 170,000 clones, with more than 90% appearing a single time and around 2.6% taken by the ten largest. Source: peripheral blood, taken on day 0 of AZD1222 vaccination. The receptor source for this set is an adult in good health.

This sequence joins TRBV6-6 and TRBJ1-2; no clear D. Trimming removed 3 bases from V and 4 bases from J, with 6 bases in between. The CDR3 consists of 12 residues. Germline V lookup: CDR1 MNHNY, CDR2 SVGAGI (reference sequence). CDR3: CASSYVAYGYTF. DNA for the CDR3: TGTGCCAGCAGTTATGTCGCCTATGGCTACACCTTC.

This chain links TRBV29-1 with TRBJ1-2; the D gene is possibly TRBD1 (5 bases). Deletions cut 4 bases from V and 7 bases from J, with 16 bases between. The CDR3 contains 13 residues. CDR1 and CDR2 from the germline V gene are SQVTM and ANQGSEA. The CDR3 here is CSVVELAGGGYTF. The CDR3, as DNA: TGCAGCGTTGTTGAGCTGGCCGGGGGTGGCTACACCTTC.

V gene TRBV27 combines with J gene TRBJ2-3; 12 nucleotides agree with TRBD2. CDR1 MNHEY and CDR2 SMNVEV come from the germline V gene (reference sequence). With V trimmed by 3 bases and J by 3 bases, 7 bases remained unmatched. This CDR3 is 17 amino acids long. The CDR3 DNA follows: TGTGCCAGCAGTTTCGCCCTAGCGGGAGGGAAGACAGATACGCAGTATTTT. Its protein product is CASSFALAGGKTDTQYF.

The chain has TRBV27 and TRBJ2-2, with TRBD1 as a possible D gene (5 bases). The germline gives CDR1 MNHEY, CDR2 SMNVEV (reference sequence). V shed 3 bases and J shed 1 base, with 18 bases lying between them. The CDR3 loop spans 18 amino acids. CDR3 bases: TGTGCCAGCAGTTTTATGTATAGAGTCGACAGGAACACCGGGGAGCTGTTTTTT. This translates into CASSFMYRVDRNTGELFF.

The gene calls are TRBV5-1 and TRBJ1-1; D remains ambiguous. V was clipped by 3 bases and J by 1 base, with 13 bases between them. This CDR3 comprises 15 residues. Germline V gives CDR1 SGHRS, CDR2 YFSETQ. The chain's CDR3 is CASSSSPGPNTEAFF. The CDR3, as DNA: TGCGCCAGCAGCTCCTCACCGGGTCCGAACACTGAAGCTTTCTTT.

CDR3 region: CASRPGTSSSYEQYF. As DNA, the CDR3 is TGTGCCAGCAGACCTGGGACTAGCTCTTCCTACGAGCAGTACTTC. This sequence joins TRBV3-1 (or the pseudogene TRBV3-2) and TRBJ2-7, with 9 bases aligning to TRBD2. J gave up 1 base and V 6 bases, and 7 bases lay outside the gene matches. In germline, CDR1 is LGHDT, CDR2 YNNKEL (reference sequence). The CDR3 runs 15 residues.

The CDR3 sequence: CSVAPGSYGYTF. The CDR3 DNA follows: TGCAGCGTCGCCCCGGGAAGCTATGGCTACACCTTC. The chain employs TRBV29-1 and TRBJ1-2; D remains ambiguous. The CDR3 totals 12 residues. Germline V gene data show CDR1 as SQVTM and CDR2 as ANQGSEA. Trimming pared 6 bases from V and 4 bases from J, leaving 12 bases between.

The chain couples TRBV5-6 to TRBJ2-7; 8 bases agree with TRBD1. The germline gives CDR1 SGHDT, CDR2 YYEEEE. V lost 5 bases, J lost 2 bases, and 9 bases stayed unmatched. The CDR3 is 15 residues long. The CDR3 bases are TGTGCCAGCAGTTGGACAGGGACGCCCCCCTACGAGCAGTACTTC. Its protein product is CASSWTGTPPYEQYF.

The genes are TRBV28 and TRBJ1-5; 7 nucleotides line up with TRBD1. CDR1 and CDR2 from the germline V gene are MDHEN and SYDVKM. V lost 4 bases and J lost 3; bases outside the gene matches: 6. CDR3 length: 15 residues. The DNA of the CDR3 is TGTGCCAGCAGTTCACATGGACAGGACAATCAGCCCCAGCATTTT. Its translation: CASSSHGQDNQPQHF.

The V gene is TRBV20-1, the J gene TRBJ2-5; 7 bases are a match to TRBD1. CDR3 length: 16 amino acids. V shed 3 bases and J 3 bases; nucleotides not matched to a gene: 13. Germline CDR1 is DFQATT and CDR2 is SNEGSKA (reference sequence). CDR3 residues: CSASPLDRDPKETQYF. CDR3 DNA: TGCAGTGCTAGTCCCCTTGACAGGGATCCAAAAGAGACCCAGTACTTC.